This T cell receptor (beta chain) was observed in a study of T cells after yellow fever vaccination (dated by TCRdb to about 2019). For context, the study as a whole: The SMART-Seq v4 Ultra Low Input RNA kit was used to prepare libraries from fractions with low cell numbers. Two healthy male donors made up the cohort, one aged 18 to 29 years and the other aged 30 to 40 years. Bulk PBMC replicates and cell subsets were isolated from blood drawn at multiple timepoints before and after both primary and secondary immunization. To track T-cell clones before and after primary and booster YFV17D yellow fever vaccination, bulk TCR alpha and beta repertoires were sequenced longitudinally.

The CDR3, from cysteine to phenylalanine, totals 14 residues. CDR3 DNA only is kept here, 42 bases in frame from base 1. CDR1 SGHTA and CDR2 FQGNSA are derived from the germline V gene. V was cut back by 8 bases and J by 0 bases, leaving a gap of 11 bases between them. Sequencer: Illumina NovaSeq 6000. Synthesis of TCR cDNA relied on 5'RACE template switching, a step that introduced a universal primer site along with unique molecular identifiers. Priming of cDNA synthesis was performed from both the TCR alpha and TCR beta constant segments. Two PCR steps were used to amplify libraries, with sample barcodes and sequencing adapters being added in the second step. Libraries were sequenced on Illumina HiSeq 2500 (2x100 bp) or NovaSeq (2x150 bp). The authors processed their data as follows. MIGEC was used to demultiplex reads and collapse the reads into UMI consensus sequences, and MiXCR was used for V(D)J alignment. Using edgeR on replicate PBMC samples, clonotypes were called vaccine-responding if FDR was below 0.01 and the log2 fold change was above 5 up to day 15. Each bulk clonotype received a CD4 or CD8 identity based on whether the sequenced CD4 or CD8 repertoire contained that clonotype at higher abundance. TCRdb reran the public reads through fastp at Q25 and MiXCR, keeping productive beta chains. Each CDR3 protein appears once, grouped with its most common genes and DNA. Here the V and J calls rest on TCRdb's processing, not on the authors' analysis. The sample table holds some 350,000 distinct CDR3 sequences, of which about 4% were seen once. The ten largest clones add up to roughly 24% of the sample.

Sample treatment or condition, as interpreted from the label and publication: live attenuated yellow fever vaccine strain. At every blood-draw timepoint, two biological replicates of bulk PBMCs were collected. PBMCs were isolated from peripheral blood using a standard Ficoll-Paque protocol. TriZol was used to extract RNA from bulk PBMCs, CD4 and CD8 fractions, and dextramer-positive and dextramer-negative fractions. The paper's findings and limits, for the study overall: Most clones expanded after primary vaccination were re-detected after the booster (about 96% of CD4 and around 88% of CD8), suggesting broad memory maintenance. FACS-sorted repertoires could contain abundant contaminating clonotypes from the bulk population, so computational filtering was required. Compared with the primary T-cell response, the secondary T-cell response was faster but weaker, reaching its peak on day 5 rather than on day 15. A small fraction of clonotypes showed up in both the CD4 and CD8 compartments, probably as a result of convergent recombination. Because only a couple of donors were included in the study, the extent to which the findings can be generalized is limited.

To note about this clonotype: The specificity of this receptor is unknown. The sample holds no much larger clone one base away, and base qualities are not on file.

Sample: PBMCs, taken 5 days after the yellow fever booster vaccination. The source of this sequence is a man younger than 30 who received the YFV17D yellow fever vaccine. The chain is encoded by TRBV7-2 joined to TRBJ2-1; D gene: possibly TRBD1, on 5 matching bases. The CDR3 reads as follows: CASGASSSYNEQFF. The DNA is as follows: TGTGCCAGCGGGGCCTCAAGCTCCTACAATGAGCAGTTCTTC.